A selection of T cell receptor beta chains follows, all from one sample in a study of lymphopenia after photon versus proton radiotherapy. Sequencing used immunoSEQ multiplex PCR; TCRdb keeps in-frame clones, though not all of them. Of 150,000 to 200,000 clones in the sample, roughly nine tenths are singletons; the top ten hold approximately 4.8%. Sequencing was performed on peripheral blood, taken from a patient treated with photon-based radiotherapy. These receptors were collected from a man aged 50 to 60 with gastric cancer. Both conserved end residues are part of each CDR3. The D gene is left open where the match is weak. Expanded clones are given a class, and other clones once, few, many or no size at all.

>NA|TRBD1|TRBJ2-5|TRBV5-1
CASSRDREETQYF
TGCGCCAGCAGCAGAGACAGGGAAGAGACCCAGTACTTC
>NA|NA|TRBJ2-1|TRBV30
CAWSVLGGYNEQFF
TGTGCCTGGAGTGTCTTGGGCGGCTACAATGAGCAGTTCTTC
>once|NA|TRBJ2-7|TRBV20-1
CSARSSYEQYF
TGCAGTGCTAGGAGCTCCTACGAGCAGTACTTC
>medium-sized|NA|TRBJ1-1|TRBV7-6
CASSSKGYTEAFF
TGTGCCAGCAGCTCAAAGGGTTACACTGAAGCTTTCTTT
>NA|TRBD1|TRBJ1-4|TRBV29-1
CSVERGPNEKLFF
TGCAGCGTTGAGAGGGGGCCTAATGAAAAACTGTTTTTT
>once|NA|TRBJ2-7|TRBV10-3
CAISEEMAMDDYEQYF
TGTGCCATCAGTGAGGAAATGGCAATGGATGACTACGAGCAGTACTTC
>NA|TRBD2|TRBJ2-7|TRBV5-8
CASSLSGRVSEQYF
TGTGCCAGCAGCTTGAGCGGGAGGGTGTCCGAGCAGTACTTC
>NA|NA|TRBJ2-5|TRBV18
CASSLIRGRKGETQYF
TGTGCCAGCTCACTTATCCGTGGGCGAAAGGGTGAGACCCAGTACTTC
>NA|NA|TRBJ1-2|TRBV4-3
CASSQEGPRGDGYTF
TGCGCCAGCAGCCAAGAAGGGCCTCGAGGAGATGGCTACACCTTC
>once|NA|TRBJ2-2|TRBV7-3
CASSLRGAANTGELFF
TGTGCCAGCAGCTTAAGAGGCGCCGCGAACACCGGGGAGCTGTTTTTT
>NA|NA|TRBJ2-5|TRBV10-3
CAISVPLLLPPETQYF
TGTGCCATCAGTGTGCCCCTTCTCTTACCGCCAGAGACCCAGTACTTC
>NA|TRBD1|TRBJ1-3|TRBV5-4
CASSDRQGSGNTIYF
TGTGCCAGCAGCGATCGACAGGGGTCTGGAAACACCATATATTTT
>NA|NA|TRBJ2-7|TRBV10-3
CAISEVQAGSYEQYF
TGTGCCATCAGTGAAGTTCAAGCGGGTTCCTACGAGCAGTACTTC
>once|NA|TRBJ2-3|TRBV27
CASSIGGSTDTQYF
TGTGCCAGCAGTATAGGGGGTAGCACAGATACGCAGTATTTT
>NA|NA|TRBJ2-1|TRBV7-2
CASSPPSDNEQFF
TGTGCCAGCAGCCCCCCCAGTGACAATGAGCAGTTCTTC
>NA|NA|TRBJ1-3|TRBV18
CASSPLNRDTSSGNTIYF
TGTGCCAGCTCACCACTCAACCGGGACACTAGCTCTGGAAACACCATATATTTT
>NA|NA|TRBJ1-1|TRBV21-1
CASSTPDGPNTEAFF
TGTGCCAGCAGCACGCCGGACGGCCCGAACACTGAAGCTTTCTTT
>NA|NA|TRBJ1-2|TRBV10-1
CASSGRVRYGYTF
TGCGCCAGCAGTGGCCGGGTCCGCTATGGCTACACCTTC
>few|NA|TRBJ2-7|TRBV5-1
CASSLANYQGPSYEQYF
TGCGCCAGCAGCTTGGCCAATTACCAGGGGCCTTCCTACGAGCAGTACTTC
>NA|TRBD1|TRBJ2-7|TRBV7-2
CASSSSTGVYEQYF
TGTGCCAGCAGCTCTTCGACAGGGGTCTACGAGCAGTACTTC
>NA|TRBD1|TRBJ2-5|TRBV5-1
CASSADRGGETQYF
TGCGCCAGCAGCGCGGACAGGGGTGGTGAGACCCAGTACTTC
>NA|NA|TRBJ2-1|TRBV15
CATSRDPQGGNEQFF
TGTGCCACCAGCAGAGATCCTCAGGGTGGGAATGAGCAGTTCTTC
>NA|TRBD1|TRBJ2-2|TRBV7-2
CASSLFRTGWYTGELFF
TGTGCCAGCAGCTTATTTAGGACAGGGTGGTACACCGGGGAGCTGTTTTTT
>NA|TRBD1|TRBJ1-2|TRBV5-4
CASSADRGGPYGYTF
TGTGCCAGCAGCGCGGACAGGGGCGGGCCCTATGGCTACACCTTC
>NA|TRBD2|TRBJ2-2|TRBV4-1
CASSHTTSGSYTGELFF
TGCGCCAGCAGCCATACTACTAGCGGGAGTTACACCGGGGAGCTGTTTTTT
>once|TRBD1|TRBJ2-7|TRBV29-1
CSVGTGGSGEQYF
TGCAGCGTTGGGACAGGGGGCTCAGGCGAGCAGTACTTC
>NA|TRBD1|TRBJ2-7|TRBV5-1
CASSLRTGVPSF
TGCGCCAGCAGCTTAAGGACAGGGGTTCCCTCGTTC
>NA|TRBD1|TRBJ2-2|TRBV5-1
CASSPGTGGFAGTGELFF
TGCGCCAGCAGCCCCGGGACAGGGGGCTTCGCGGGCACCGGGGAGCTGTTTTTT
>NA|NA|TRBJ2-5|TRBV29-1
CSVEQAPLTTQYF
TGCAGCGTTGAACAGGCGCCCTTAACGACCCAGTACTTC
>NA|TRBD1|TRBJ1-1|TRBV18
CASSPQGALNTEAFF
TGTGCCAGCTCACCACAGGGGGCTTTGAACACTGAAGCTTTCTTT
>NA|NA|TRBJ1-1|TRBV7-9
CASSAHRDVYMNTEAFF
TGTGCCAGCAGCGCGCACCGGGACGTTTACATGAACACTGAAGCTTTCTTT
>NA|TRBD1|TRBJ2-3|TRBV15
CATSRDEGADRDRGTDTQYF
TGTGCCACCAGCAGAGATGAAGGGGCGGACCGGGACAGGGGCACAGATACGCAGTATTTT
>NA|NA|TRBJ2-7|TRBV5-4
CASSLEIRGRASYEQYF
TGTGCCAGCAGCTTGGAAATTAGGGGGAGGGCCTCCTACGAGCAGTACTTC